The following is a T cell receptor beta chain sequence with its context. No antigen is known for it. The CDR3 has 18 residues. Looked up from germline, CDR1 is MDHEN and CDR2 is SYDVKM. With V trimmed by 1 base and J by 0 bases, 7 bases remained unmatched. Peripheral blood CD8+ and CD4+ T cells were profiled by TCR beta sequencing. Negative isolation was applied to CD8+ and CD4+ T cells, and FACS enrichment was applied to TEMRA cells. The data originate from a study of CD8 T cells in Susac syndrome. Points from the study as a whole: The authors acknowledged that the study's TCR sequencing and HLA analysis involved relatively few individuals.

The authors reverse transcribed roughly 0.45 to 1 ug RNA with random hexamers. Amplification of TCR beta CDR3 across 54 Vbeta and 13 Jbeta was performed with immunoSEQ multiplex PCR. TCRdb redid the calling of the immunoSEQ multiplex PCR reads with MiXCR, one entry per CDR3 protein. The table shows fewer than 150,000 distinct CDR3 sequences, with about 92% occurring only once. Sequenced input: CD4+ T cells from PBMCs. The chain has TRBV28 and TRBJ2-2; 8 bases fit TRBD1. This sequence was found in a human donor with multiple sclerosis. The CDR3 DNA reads TGTGCCAGCAGTTTATCGGCCGGGACAGGAACGAACACCGGGGAGCTGTTTTTT. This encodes CASSLSAGTGTNTGELFF.